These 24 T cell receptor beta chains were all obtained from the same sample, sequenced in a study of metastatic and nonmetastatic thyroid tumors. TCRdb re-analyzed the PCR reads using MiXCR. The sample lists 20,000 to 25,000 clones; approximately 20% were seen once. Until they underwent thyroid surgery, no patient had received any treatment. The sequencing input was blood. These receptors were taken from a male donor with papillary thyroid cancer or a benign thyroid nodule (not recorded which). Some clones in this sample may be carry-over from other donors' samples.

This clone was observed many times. For the CDR3, the DNA is TGCGCCAGCAGCCCGACCCCATCTGGGGCCAACGTCCTGACTTTC. It specifies CASSPTPSGANVLTF. V usage is TRBV5-1 and J usage is TRBJ2-6; D gene ambiguous. This CDR3 spans 15 amino acids. Trimming stripped 4 bases from V and 1 base from J, with 9 bases between. Germline CDR1 reads SGHRS; CDR2 reads YFSETQ.

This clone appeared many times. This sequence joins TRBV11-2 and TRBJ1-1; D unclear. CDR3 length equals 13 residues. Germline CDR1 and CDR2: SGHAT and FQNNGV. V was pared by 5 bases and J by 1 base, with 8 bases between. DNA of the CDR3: TGTGCCAGCAGCGGAGATTGGAACACTGAAGCTTTCTTT. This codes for CASSGDWNTEAFF.

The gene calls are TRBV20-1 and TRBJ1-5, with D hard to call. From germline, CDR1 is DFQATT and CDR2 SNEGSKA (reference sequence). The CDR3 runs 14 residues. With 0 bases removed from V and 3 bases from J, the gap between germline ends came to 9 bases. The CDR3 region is CSAREASYNQPQHF. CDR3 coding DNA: TGCAGTGCTAGAGAGGCTTCCTACAATCAGCCCCAGCATTTT.

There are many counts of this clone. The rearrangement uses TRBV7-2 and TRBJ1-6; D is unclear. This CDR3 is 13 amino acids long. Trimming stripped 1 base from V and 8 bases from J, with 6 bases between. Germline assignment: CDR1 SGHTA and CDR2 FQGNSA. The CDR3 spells CASSLGVDSPLHF. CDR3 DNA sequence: TGTGCCAGCAGCTTAGGCGTAGATTCACCCCTCCACTTT.

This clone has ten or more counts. The CDR3 sequence is CASSKDYWSYNEQFF. The CDR3 DNA follows: TGTGCCAGCAGCAAGGACTACTGGTCCTACAATGAGCAGTTCTTC. The rearrangement uses TRBV7-9 and TRBJ2-1; possible D gene TRBD2, 6 bases. Trimming removed 5 bases at V and 1 base at J, with 12 bases between. CDR3 size: 15 residues. Germline V gene sequence: CDR1 SEHNR, CDR2 FQNEAQ (reference sequence). Together with reference TRBV7-9 and TRBJ2-1, the CDR3 gives the full variable domain: DTGVSQNPRHKITKRGQNVTFRCDPISEHNRLYWYRQTLGQGPEFLTYFQNEAQLEKSRLLSDRFSAERPKGSFSTLEIQRTEQGDSAMYLCASSKDYWSYNEQFFGPGTRLTVL.

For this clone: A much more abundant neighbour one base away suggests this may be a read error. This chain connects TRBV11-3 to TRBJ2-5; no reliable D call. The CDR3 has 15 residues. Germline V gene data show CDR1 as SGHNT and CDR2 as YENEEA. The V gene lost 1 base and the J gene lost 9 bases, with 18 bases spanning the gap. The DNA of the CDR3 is TGTGCCAGCAGCTTAGTGTTTCGGGTCCTTGAGGCCCAGTACTTC. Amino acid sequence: CASSLVFRVLEAQYF.

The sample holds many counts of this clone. This chain's CDR3 is CASSQDLTGGQPQHF. The CDR3 DNA follows: TGTGCCAGCAGCCAAGATTTGACAGGGGGACAGCCCCAGCATTTT. This chain connects TRBV3-1 to TRBJ1-5; 9 nucleotides agree with TRBD1. This CDR3 has 15 amino acids. Losses at the gene ends were 0 bases for V and 7 bases for J; bases not matched to a gene: 4. The germline V gene has CDR1 LGHDT and CDR2 YNNKEL (reference sequence). Together with reference TRBV3-1 and TRBJ1-5, the CDR3 gives the full variable domain: DTAVSQTPKYLVTQMGNDKSIKCEQNLGHDTMYWYKQDSKKFLKIMFSYNNKELIINETVPNRFSPKSPDKAHLNLHINSLELGDSAVYFCASSQDLTGGQPQHFGDGTRLSIL.

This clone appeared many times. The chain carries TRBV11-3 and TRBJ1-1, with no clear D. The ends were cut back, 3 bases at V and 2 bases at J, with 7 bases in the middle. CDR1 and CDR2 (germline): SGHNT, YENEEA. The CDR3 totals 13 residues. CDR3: CASSFQVNTEAFF. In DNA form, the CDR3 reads TGTGCCAGCAGCTTTCAGGTTAACACTGAAGCTTTCTTT.

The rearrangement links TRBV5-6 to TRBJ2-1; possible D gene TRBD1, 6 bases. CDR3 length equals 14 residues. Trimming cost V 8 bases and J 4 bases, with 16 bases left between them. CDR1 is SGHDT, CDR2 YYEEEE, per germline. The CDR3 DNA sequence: TGTGCCAGGGAAGGGGGAAAAGGATACAATGAGCAGTTCTTC. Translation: CAREGGKGYNEQFF.

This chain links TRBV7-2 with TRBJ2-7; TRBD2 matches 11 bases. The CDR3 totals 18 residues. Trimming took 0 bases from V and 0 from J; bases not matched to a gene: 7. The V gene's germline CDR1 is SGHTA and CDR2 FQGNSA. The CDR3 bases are TGTGCCAGCAGCTTAGCGGCTAGCGGGGGGTGGAGCTCCTACGAGCAGTACTTC. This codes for CASSLAASGGWSSYEQYF.

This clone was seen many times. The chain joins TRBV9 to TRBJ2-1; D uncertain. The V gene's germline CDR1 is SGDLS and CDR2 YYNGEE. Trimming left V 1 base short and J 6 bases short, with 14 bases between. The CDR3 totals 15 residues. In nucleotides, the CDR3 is TGTGCCAGCAGCGTACAGAAGAACCCCTCCAATGAGCAGTTCTTC. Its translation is CASSVQKNPSNEQFF.

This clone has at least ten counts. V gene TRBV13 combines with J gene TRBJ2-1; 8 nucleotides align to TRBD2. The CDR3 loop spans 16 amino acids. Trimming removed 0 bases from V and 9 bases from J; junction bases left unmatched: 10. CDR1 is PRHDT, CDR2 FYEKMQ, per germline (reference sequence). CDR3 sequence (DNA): TGTGCCAGCAGCTTAGGCCTGGGCGGGGGGACGGTTGAGCAGTTCTTC. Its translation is CASSLGLGGGTVEQFF.

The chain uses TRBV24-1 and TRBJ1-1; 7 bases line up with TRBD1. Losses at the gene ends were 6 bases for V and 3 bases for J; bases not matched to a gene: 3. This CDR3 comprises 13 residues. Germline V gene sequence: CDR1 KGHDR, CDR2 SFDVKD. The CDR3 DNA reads TGTGCCACCAGTCGACAGGGCTACACTGAAGCTTTCTTT. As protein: CATSRQGYTEAFF.

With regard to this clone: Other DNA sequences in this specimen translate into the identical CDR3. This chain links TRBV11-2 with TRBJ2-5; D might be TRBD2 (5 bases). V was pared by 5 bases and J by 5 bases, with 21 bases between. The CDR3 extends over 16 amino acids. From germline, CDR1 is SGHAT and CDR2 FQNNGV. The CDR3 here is CASSPRRGLGGETQYF. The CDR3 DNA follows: TGTGCCAGCAGCCCGCGTCGTGGTTTGGGCGGGGAGACCCAGTACTTC.

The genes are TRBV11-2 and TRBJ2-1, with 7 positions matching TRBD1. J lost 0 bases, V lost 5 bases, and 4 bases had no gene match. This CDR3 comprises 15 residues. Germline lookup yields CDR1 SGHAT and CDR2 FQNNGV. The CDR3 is CASSQGQSSYNEQFF. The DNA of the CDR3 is TGTGCCAGCAGCCAGGGACAGAGCTCCTACAATGAGCAGTTCTTC.

DNA for the CDR3: TGTGCCAGCAGCGTAGTCGATTTCAGCTCTGGAAACACCATATATTTT. Translated, it gives CASSVVDFSSGNTIYF. This chain uses TRBV9 with TRBJ1-3, with D uncertain. The germline CDR1 and CDR2 sequences are SGDLS and YYNGEE. The CDR3 sequence is 16 residues long. Trimming stripped 0 bases from V and 0 bases from J, with 10 bases between.

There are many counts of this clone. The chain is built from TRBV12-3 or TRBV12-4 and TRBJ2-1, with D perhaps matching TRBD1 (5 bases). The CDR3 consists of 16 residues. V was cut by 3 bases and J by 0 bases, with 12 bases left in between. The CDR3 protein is CASSFLQGSSYNEQFF. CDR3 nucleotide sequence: TGTGCCAGCAGTTTTCTTCAGGGTAGCTCCTACAATGAGCAGTTCTTC.

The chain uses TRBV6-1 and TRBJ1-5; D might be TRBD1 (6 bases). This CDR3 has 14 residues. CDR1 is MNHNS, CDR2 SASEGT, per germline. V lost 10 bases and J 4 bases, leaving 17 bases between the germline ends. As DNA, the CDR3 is TGTGCCAACACCCCGGTACAGGGAAATCAGCCCCAGCATTTT. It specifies CANTPVQGNQPQHF.

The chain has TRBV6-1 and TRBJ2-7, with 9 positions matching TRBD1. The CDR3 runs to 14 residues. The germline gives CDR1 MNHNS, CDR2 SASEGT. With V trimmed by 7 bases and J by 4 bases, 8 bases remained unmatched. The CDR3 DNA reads TGTGCCAGCACCCAACAGGGGGCCGCGTACGAGCAGTACTTC. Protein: CASTQQGAAYEQYF.

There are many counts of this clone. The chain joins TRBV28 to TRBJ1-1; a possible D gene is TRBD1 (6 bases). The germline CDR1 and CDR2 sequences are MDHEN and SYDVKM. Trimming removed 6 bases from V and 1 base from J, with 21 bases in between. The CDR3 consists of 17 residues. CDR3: CASRGPLGAGGNTEAFF. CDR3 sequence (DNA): TGTGCCAGCAGAGGGCCCTTGGGGGCCGGGGGGAACACTGAAGCTTTCTTT.

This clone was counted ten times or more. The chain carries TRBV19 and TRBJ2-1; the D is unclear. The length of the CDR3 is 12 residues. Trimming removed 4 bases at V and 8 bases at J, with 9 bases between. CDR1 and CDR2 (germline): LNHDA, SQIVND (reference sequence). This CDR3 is CASSKVAHEQFF. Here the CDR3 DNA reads TGTGCCAGTAGTAAAGTCGCCCATGAGCAGTTCTTC.

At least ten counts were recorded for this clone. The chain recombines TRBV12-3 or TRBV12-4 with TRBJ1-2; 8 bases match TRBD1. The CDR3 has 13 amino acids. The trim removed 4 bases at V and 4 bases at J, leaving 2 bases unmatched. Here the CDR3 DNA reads TGTGCCAGCAGTTGGACAGGGTCCTATGGCTACACCTTC. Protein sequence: CASSWTGSYGYTF.

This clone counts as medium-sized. The CDR3 spells CASSPDNNLYF. The CDR3, as DNA: TGTGCCAGCTCACCGGACAACAATCTGTACTTC. V gene TRBV18 combines with J gene TRBJ2-7, with D possibly TRBD1 on 5 matching bases. The ends were cut back, 3 bases at V and 12 bases at J, with 12 bases in the middle. Germline V gene lookup returns CDR1 KGHSH and CDR2 LQKENI. The CDR3 totals 11 residues.

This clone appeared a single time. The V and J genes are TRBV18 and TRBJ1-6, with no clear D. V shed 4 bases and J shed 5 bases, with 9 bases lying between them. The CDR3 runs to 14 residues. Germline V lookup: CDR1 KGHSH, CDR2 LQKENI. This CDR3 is CASSRISNNSPLHF. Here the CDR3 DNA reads TGTGCCAGCTCACGGATAAGCAATAATTCACCCCTCCACTTT.